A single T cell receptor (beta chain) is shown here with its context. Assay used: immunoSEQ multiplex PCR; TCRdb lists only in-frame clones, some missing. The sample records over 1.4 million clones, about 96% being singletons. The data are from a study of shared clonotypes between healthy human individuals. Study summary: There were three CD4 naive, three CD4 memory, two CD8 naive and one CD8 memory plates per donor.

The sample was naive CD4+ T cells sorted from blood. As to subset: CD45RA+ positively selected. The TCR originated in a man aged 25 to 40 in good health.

CDR3 bases: TGCGCCAGCAGCTTTCCACAGGGAGGTATCACAGATACGCAGTATTTT. Translating gives CASSFPQGGITDTQYF. The chain employs TRBV5-1 and TRBJ2-3; either TRBD1 or TRBD2 may fit D (6 bases each). Germline lookup yields CDR1 SGHRS and CDR2 YFSETQ. V was pared by 2 bases and J by 2 bases, with 15 bases between. This CDR3 is built from 16 residues.